This T cell receptor beta chain was recorded in a study of glioma-infiltrating T cells after dendritic cell vaccination. Study-level information: Between about 2002 and 2013, patients got autologous tumor lysate-pulsed dendritic cell vaccines. Patients received three intradermal dendritic cell vaccine injections at biweekly intervals.

Amplification used 60 V beta primers and 13 J beta primers. TCRdb's table, derived via immunoSEQ multiplex PCR, lists solely in-frame clones and lacks some. The table has about 91,000 clones, 75% to 90% seen once. The germline V gene encodes CDR1 LNHNV and CDR2 YYDKDF (reference sequence). This CDR3 spans 15 amino acids. Trimming cost V 1 base and J 2 bases; bases outside gene matches: 1. Stated time point: after dendritic cell vaccination, including at tumor progression/relapse. Before vaccination, two weeks after the third vaccination, and at progression, PBMC were collected. The input for sequencing was blood, taken after dendritic cell vaccination. The chain recombines TRBV15 with TRBJ1-4; TRBD1 aligns across 7 bases. This clonotype originated in a human donor with glioblastoma. CDR3 bases: TGTGCCACCAGCAGAGTGACAGGGACTAATGAAAAACTGTTTTTT. This gives the protein CATSRVTGTNEKLFF.